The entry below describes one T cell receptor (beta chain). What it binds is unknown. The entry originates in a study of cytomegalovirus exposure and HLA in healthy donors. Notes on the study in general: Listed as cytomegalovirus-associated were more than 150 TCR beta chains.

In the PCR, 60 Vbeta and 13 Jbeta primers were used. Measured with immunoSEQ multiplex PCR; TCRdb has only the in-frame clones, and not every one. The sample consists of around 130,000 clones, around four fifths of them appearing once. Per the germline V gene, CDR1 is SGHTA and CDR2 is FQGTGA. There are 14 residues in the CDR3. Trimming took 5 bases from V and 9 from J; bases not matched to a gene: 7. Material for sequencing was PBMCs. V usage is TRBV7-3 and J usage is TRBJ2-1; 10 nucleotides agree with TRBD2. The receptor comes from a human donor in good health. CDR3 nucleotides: TGTGCCAGCAGCCCTACTAGCGGGGCGGTTGAGCAGTTCTTC. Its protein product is CASSPTSGAVEQFF. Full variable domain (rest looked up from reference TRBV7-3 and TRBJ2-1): GAGVSQTPSNKVTEKGKYVELRCDPISGHTALYWYRQSLGQGPEFLIYFQGTGAADDSGLPNDRFFAVRPEGSVSTLKIQRTERGDSAVYLCASSPTSGAVEQFFGPGTRLTVL.